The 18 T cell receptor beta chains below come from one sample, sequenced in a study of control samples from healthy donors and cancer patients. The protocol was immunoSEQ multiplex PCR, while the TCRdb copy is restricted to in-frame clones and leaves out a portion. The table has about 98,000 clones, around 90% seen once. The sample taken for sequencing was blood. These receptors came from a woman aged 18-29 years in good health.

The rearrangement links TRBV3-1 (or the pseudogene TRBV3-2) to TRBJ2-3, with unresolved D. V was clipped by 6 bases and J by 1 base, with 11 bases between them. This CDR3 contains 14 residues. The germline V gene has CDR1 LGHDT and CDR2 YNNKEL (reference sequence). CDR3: CASRVAWGTDTQYF. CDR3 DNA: TGTGCCAGCAGAGTGGCTTGGGGCACAGATACGCAGTATTTT.

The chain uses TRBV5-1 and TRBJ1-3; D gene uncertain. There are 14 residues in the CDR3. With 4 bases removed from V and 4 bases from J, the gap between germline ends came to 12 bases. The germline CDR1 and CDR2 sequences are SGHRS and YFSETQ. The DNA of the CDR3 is TGCGCCAGCAGCCCCGGGATCAACGGAAACACCATATATTTT. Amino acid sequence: CASSPGINGNTIYF. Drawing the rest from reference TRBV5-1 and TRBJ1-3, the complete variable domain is KAGVTQTPRYLIKTRGQQVTLSCSPISGHRSVSWYQQTPGQGLQFLFEYFSETQRNKGNFPGRFSGRQFSNSRSEMNVSTLELGDSALYLCASSPGINGNTIYFGEGSWLTVV.

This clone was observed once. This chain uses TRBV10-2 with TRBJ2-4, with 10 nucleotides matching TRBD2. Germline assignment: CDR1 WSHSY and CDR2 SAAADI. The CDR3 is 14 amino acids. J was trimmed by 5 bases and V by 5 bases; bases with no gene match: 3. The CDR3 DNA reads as TGCGCCAGCAGTCGGAGCGGGGGGGAAAACATTCAGTACTTC. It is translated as CASSRSGGENIQYF.

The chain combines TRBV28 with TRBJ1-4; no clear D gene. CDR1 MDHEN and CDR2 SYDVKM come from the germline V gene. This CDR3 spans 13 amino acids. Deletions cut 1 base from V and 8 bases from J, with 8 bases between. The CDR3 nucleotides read TGTGCCAGCAGTTTATCCCAGTCGGAAAAACTGTTTTTT. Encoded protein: CASSLSQSEKLFF.

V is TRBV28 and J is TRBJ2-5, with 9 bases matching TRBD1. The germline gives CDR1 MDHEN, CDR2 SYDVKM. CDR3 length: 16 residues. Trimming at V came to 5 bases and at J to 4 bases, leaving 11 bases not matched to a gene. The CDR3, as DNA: TGTGCCAGCAGTACCCCCGGGACAGGGCAGTCAGAGACCCAGTACTTC. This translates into CASSTPGTGQSETQYF. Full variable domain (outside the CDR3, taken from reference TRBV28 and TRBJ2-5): DVKVTQSSRYLVKRTGEKVFLECVQDMDHENMFWYRQDPGLGLRLIYFSYDVKMKEKGDIPEGYSVSREKKERFSLILESASTNQTSMYLCASSTPGTGQSETQYFGPGTRLLVL.

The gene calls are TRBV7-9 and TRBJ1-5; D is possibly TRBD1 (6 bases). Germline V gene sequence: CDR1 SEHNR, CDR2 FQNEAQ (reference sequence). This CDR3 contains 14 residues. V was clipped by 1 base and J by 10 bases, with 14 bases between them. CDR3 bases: TGTGCCAGCAGCTTAGGCCAGGGGAATGGACCCCAGCATTTT. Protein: CASSLGQGNGPQHF.

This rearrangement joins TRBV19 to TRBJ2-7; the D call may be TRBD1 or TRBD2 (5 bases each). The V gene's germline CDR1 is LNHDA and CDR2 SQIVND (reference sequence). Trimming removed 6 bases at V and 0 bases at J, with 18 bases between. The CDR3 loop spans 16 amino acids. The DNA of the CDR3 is TGTGCCAGTAGCGAACAACCGGGACCCCTCTCCTACGAGCAGTACTTC. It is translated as CASSEQPGPLSYEQYF. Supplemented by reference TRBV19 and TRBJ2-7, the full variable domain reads DGGITQSPKYLFRKEGQNVTLSCEQNLNHDAMYWYRQDPGQGLRLIYYSQIVNDFQKGDIAEGYSVSREKKESFPLTVTSAQKNPTAFYLCASSEQPGPLSYEQYFGPGTRLTVT.

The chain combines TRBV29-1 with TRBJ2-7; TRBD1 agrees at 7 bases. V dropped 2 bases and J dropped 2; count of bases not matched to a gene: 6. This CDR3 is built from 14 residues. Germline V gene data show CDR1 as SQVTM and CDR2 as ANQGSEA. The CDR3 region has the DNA TGCAGCGTTGAATACCGGGACAGAGCCTACGAGCAGTACTTC. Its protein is CSVEYRDRAYEQYF.

CDR3 DNA sequence: TGTGCCAGCAGCTTCATCGGGGGTGAGCAGTTCTTC. This sequence encodes CASSFIGGEQFF. V usage is TRBV11-2 and J usage is TRBJ2-1, with a weak D call TRBD2 (6 bases). V lost 3 bases, J lost 9 bases, and 9 bases lay in between. Germline V gives CDR1 SGHAT, CDR2 FQNNGV. CDR3 length: 12 amino acids.

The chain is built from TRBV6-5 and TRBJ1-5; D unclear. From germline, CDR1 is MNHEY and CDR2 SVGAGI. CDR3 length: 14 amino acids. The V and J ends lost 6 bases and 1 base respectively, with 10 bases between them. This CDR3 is CASRQDFSNQPQHF. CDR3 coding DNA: TGTGCCAGCAGGCAGGACTTCAGCAATCAGCCCCAGCATTTT.

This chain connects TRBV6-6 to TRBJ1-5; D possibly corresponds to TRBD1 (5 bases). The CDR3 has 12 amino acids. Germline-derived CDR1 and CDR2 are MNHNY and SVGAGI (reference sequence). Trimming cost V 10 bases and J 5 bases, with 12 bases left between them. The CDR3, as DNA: TGTGCCACATGGGACGGCGATCAGCCCCAGCATTTT. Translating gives CATWDGDQPQHF.

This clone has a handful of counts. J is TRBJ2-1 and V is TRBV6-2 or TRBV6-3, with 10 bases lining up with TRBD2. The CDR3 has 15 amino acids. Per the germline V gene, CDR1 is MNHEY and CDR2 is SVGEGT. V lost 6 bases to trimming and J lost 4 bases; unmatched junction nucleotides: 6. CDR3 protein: CASSAGTSAYNEQFF. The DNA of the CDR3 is TGTGCCAGCAGCGCGGGGACTAGCGCTTACAATGAGCAGTTCTTC.

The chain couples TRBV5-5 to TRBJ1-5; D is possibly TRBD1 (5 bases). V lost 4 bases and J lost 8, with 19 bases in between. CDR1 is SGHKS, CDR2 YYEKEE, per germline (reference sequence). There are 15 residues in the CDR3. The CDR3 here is CASSGGTVPVEPQHF. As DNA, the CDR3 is TGTGCCAGCAGCGGAGGGACCGTCCCTGTGGAGCCCCAGCATTTT.

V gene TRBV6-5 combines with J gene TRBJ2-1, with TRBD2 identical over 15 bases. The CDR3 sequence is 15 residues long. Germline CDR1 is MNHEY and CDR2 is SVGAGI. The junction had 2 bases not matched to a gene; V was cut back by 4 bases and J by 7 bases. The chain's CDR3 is CASSSGLAGGNEQFF. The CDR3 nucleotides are TGTGCCAGCAGTTCGGGACTAGCGGGAGGAAATGAGCAGTTCTTC.

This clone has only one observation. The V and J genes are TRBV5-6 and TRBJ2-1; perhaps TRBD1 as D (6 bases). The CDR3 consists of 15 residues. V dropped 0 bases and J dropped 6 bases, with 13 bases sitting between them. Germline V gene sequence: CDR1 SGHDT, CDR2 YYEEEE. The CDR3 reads CASSLAPGTINEQFF. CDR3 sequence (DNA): TGTGCCAGCAGCTTGGCGCCCGGGACAATCAATGAGCAGTTCTTC.

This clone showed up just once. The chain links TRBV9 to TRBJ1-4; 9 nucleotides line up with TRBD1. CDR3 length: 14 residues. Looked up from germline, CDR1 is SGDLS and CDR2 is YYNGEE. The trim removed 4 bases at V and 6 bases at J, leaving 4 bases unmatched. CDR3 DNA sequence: TGTGCCAGCAGCCCGGGACAGGGCGATGAAAAACTGTTTTTT. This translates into CASSPGQGDEKLFF.

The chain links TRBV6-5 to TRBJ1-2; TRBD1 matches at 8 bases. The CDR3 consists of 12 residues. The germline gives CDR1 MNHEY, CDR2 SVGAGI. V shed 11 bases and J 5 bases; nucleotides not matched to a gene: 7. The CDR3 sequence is CAGDRGTYGYTF. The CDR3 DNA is TGTGCCGGAGACAGGGGCACATATGGCTACACCTTC.

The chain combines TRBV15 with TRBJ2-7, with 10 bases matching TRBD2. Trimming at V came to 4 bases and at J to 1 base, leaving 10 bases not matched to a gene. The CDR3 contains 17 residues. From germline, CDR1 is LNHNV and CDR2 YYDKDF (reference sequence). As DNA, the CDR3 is TGTGCCACCAGCACCCACCCTAGCGGGAGTATATCCTACGAGCAGTACTTC. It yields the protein CATSTHPSGSISYEQYF.